The rows below give T cell receptor beta chains drawn from one sample of a study of T cell repertoires in cytomegalovirus infection. MiXCR, run by TCRdb on the reads, gives a single entry per CDR3 protein. The sample shows 900,000 to 950,000 distinct CDR3 sequences, approximately 33% of them seen only once. These receptors' targets are unknown. This specimen was cultured CD8+ T cells from PBMCs, taken from culture after CMV antigen stimulation. The receptors shown here come from a human donor in good health (CMV status not recorded). Some clones in this sample may be carry-over from other donors' samples. Both conserved end residues are part of each CDR3. The order of the fields is J gene, D gene, V gene, clone size, CDR3 protein, CDR3 DNA. A D gene is named only where the DNA matches it firmly. Clone size appears in some rows only: once, few, many, or a class for an expanded clone.

>TRBJ2-7|-|TRBV7-2|many
CASSPERRYEQYF
TGTGCCAGCAGCCCCGAGAGGCGGTACGAGCAGTACTTC
>TRBJ1-1|-|TRBV7-2|many
CASSFGGPNTEAFF
TGTGCCAGCAGCTTTGGGGGGCCGAACACTGAAGCTTTCTTT
>TRBJ2-1|-|TRBV6-1|-
CASSVDIYNEQFF
TGTGCCAGCAGTGTTGATATATACAATGAGCAGTTCTTC
>TRBJ2-3|-|TRBV19|-
CASSARAPSGDTQYF
TGTGCCAGTAGCGCCCGGGCCCCTTCGGGAGATACGCAGTATTTT
>TRBJ1-1|TRBD1|TRBV9|few
CASSVGDRPVNTEAFF
TGTGCCAGCAGCGTAGGGGACAGGCCGGTGAACACTGAAGCTTTCTTT
>TRBJ2-1|-|TRBV28|-
CASSFFGAGPYNEQFF
-
>TRBJ1-1|TRBD1|TRBV2|few
CASQGANDPEAFF
TGTGCCTCTCAGGGGGCTAATGATCCTGAAGCTTTCTTT
>TRBJ2-1|-|TRBV11-2|-
CASSQEGGGREQFF
TGTGCCAGCAGCCAAGAGGGAGGGGGTCGTGAGCAGTTCTTC
>TRBJ2-2|-|TRBV7-4|-
CASSSNSAGELFF
TGTGCCAGCAGCTCGAACAGTGCAGGGGAGCTGTTTTTT
>TRBJ2-1|TRBD2|TRBV5-6|few
CASSLRAGGPSYNEQFF
TGTGCCAGCAGCTTGAGGGCGGGGGGGCCCTCCTACAATGAGCAGTTCTTC
>TRBJ2-7|-|TRBV27|-
CASSLRTGTEQYF
TGTGCCAGCAGCCTAAGAACAGGGACCGAGCAGTACTTC
>TRBJ1-5|-|TRBV15|-
CATSIFRGGRQPQHF
TGTGCCACCAGCATCTTTCGGGGGGGGCGGCAGCCCCAGCATTTT
>TRBJ2-1|-|TRBV7-9|many
CASSLVGDFYNEQFF
TGTGCCAGCAGCCTAGTCGGGGATTTCTACAATGAGCAGTTCTTC
>TRBJ1-2|-|TRBV12-3/TRBV12-4|-
CASSWGLPIDYGYTF
TGTGCCAGCAGTTGGGGACTTCCGATAGACTATGGCTACACCTTC
>TRBJ2-5|-|TRBV27|many
CASSLTVQETQYF
TGTGCCAGCAGTTTGACAGTGCAAGAGACCCAGTACTTC
>TRBJ1-1|-|TRBV7-9|-
CASSQYGGKNTEAFF
TGTGCCAGCAGCCAATACGGGGGAAAGAACACTGAAGCTTTCTTT
>TRBJ1-2|TRBD1|TRBV27|few
CASSTDRGGGYGYTF
TGTGCCAGCAGCACGGACAGGGGAGGCGGCTATGGCTACACCTTC
>TRBJ2-7|-|TRBV7-9|few
CASSSYASSYEQYF
TGTGCCAGCAGCTCCTACGCGAGCTCCTACGAGCAGTACTTC
>TRBJ1-1|TRBD1|TRBV15|-
CATSPTGKFDTEAFF
TGTGCCACCAGCCCGACAGGGAAATTTGACACTGAAGCTTTCTTT
>TRBJ1-2|-|TRBV6-2/TRBV6-3|-
CASSISTGPTNYGYTF
TGTGCCAGCAGCATCTCGACAGGCCCAACTAACTATGGCTACACCTTC
>TRBJ1-4|-|TRBV12-3/TRBV12-4|-
CASSFYGGSATNEKLFF
TGTGCCAGCAGTTTCTACGGAGGCTCCGCAACTAATGAAAAACTGTTTTTT
>TRBJ1-1|-|TRBV10-3|-
CAITKTTGRRTEAFF
TGTGCCATCACTAAGACCACAGGGCGTCGCACTGAAGCTTTCTTT
>TRBJ1-6|-|TRBV20-1|-
CSVPEEWGRPRNTFYNSPLHF
TGCAGTGTCCCGGAGGAGTGGGGGCGCCCCCGCAATACTTTTTATAATTCACCCCTCCACTTT
>TRBJ1-1|-|TRBV6-5|few
CASSYFPRNTEAFF
TGTGCCAGCAGTTACTTCCCTCGCAACACTGAAGCTTTCTTT
>TRBJ2-1|-|TRBV7-8|many
CASSLGGGLTAHEQFF
TGTGCCAGCAGCTTAGGGGGCGGACTCACGGCCCATGAGCAGTTCTTC
>TRBJ2-7|-|TRBV6-6|few
CASSGQTEQYF
TGTGCCAGCAGCGGGCAGACAGAGCAGTACTTC
>TRBJ2-7|-|TRBV27|-
CASSRKGLDEQYF
TGTGCCAGCAGTCGGAAGGGGTTGGACGAGCAGTACTTC
>TRBJ2-1|TRBD1|TRBV27|-
CASSLGTEAYNEQFF
TGTGCCAGCAGTCTAGGGACAGAGGCCTACAATGAGCAGTTCTTC
>TRBJ2-3|TRBD1|TRBV4-2|few
CASSQDRGHTDTQYF
TGCGCCAGCAGCCAAGACAGGGGCCACACAGATACGCAGTATTTT
>TRBJ1-2|-|TRBV20-1|-
CSAPHGYGYTF
TGCAGTGCTCCCCACGGATATGGCTACACCTTC
>TRBJ1-1|-|TRBV28|few
CASSPRGAGEAFF
TGTGCCAGCAGTCCCCGGGGGGCGGGTGAAGCTTTCTTT
>TRBJ1-1|-|TRBV5-5|-
CASMSTEAFF
TGTGCCAGCATGAGTACTGAAGCTTTCTTT
>TRBJ1-3|-|TRBV29-1|-
CSAAVGNTIYF
TGCAGCGCCGCCGTCGGAAACACCATATATTTT
>TRBJ2-5|TRBD2|TRBV6-1|few
CASSLGTSWRQETQYF
TGTGCCAGCAGTTTGGGGACTAGTTGGAGACAAGAGACCCAGTACTTC
>TRBJ1-1|-|TRBV20-1|many
CSATRLDTEAFF
TGCAGTGCTACCAGACTAGACACTGAAGCTTTCTTT
>TRBJ1-2|-|TRBV7-9|-
CASSPAGYGYTF
TGTGCCAGCAGCCCTGCGGGTTATGGCTACACCTTC
>TRBJ2-5|TRBD1|TRBV7-9|few
CASSPKDRRETQYF
TGTGCCAGCAGCCCCAAGGACAGGAGAGAGACCCAGTACTTC
>TRBJ2-5|-|TRBV11-3|-
CTSQADNEETQYF
TGTACCAGCCAGGCGGACAATGAGGAGACCCAGTACTTC
>TRBJ2-2|-|TRBV4-1|few
CASSPLMSDTGELFF
TGCGCCAGCAGCCCCTTAATGAGTGACACCGGGGAGCTGTTTTTT
>TRBJ2-2|-|TRBV6-5|-
CASSYSLSLNTGELFF
TGTGCCAGCAGTTACTCGTTAAGTTTGAACACCGGGGAGCTGTTTTTT
>TRBJ1-2|TRBD1|TRBV12-3/TRBV12-4|-
CASSSRTGKYGYTF
TGTGCCAGCAGCTCCAGGACAGGGAAATATGGCTACACCTTC
>TRBJ1-1|-|TRBV7-6|few
CASSPGPDLNTEAFF
TGTGCCAGCAGCCCTGGTCCGGACCTTAACACTGAAGCTTTCTTT
>TRBJ1-2|-|TRBV7-2|-
CASSLGGGRADGYTF
TGTGCCAGCAGCTTAGGGGGGGGGCGGGCGGATGGCTACACCTTC
>TRBJ2-1|TRBD2|TRBV2|-
CATKPLAGGNEQFF
TGTGCCACGAAACCACTAGCGGGGGGCAATGAGCAGTTCTTC
>TRBJ2-7|-|TRBV2|-
CATALAYEQYF
TGTGCCACCGCCCTCGCCTACGAGCAGTACTTC
>TRBJ1-1|-|TRBV7-2|many
CASSLVWQGRRNTEAFF
TGTGCCAGCAGCTTAGTATGGCAAGGCCGGAGGAACACTGAAGCTTTCTTT
>TRBJ2-2|TRBD2|TRBV7-6|many
CASIAGGNTGELFF
TGTGCCAGCATAGCGGGGGGAAACACCGGGGAGCTGTTTTTT
>TRBJ2-5|-|TRBV20-1|-
CSARDRGKETQYF
TGCAGTGCTAGAGATCGGGGGAAAGAGACCCAGTACTTC
>TRBJ1-5|TRBD1|TRBV4-1|few
CASSQGDRVISNQPQHF
TGCGCCAGCAGCCAAGGGGACAGAGTAATCAGCAATCAGCCCCAGCATTTT
>TRBJ1-4|-|TRBV5-1|-
CASSLDGLQEKLFF
TGCGCCAGCAGCTTGGACGGGTTACAAGAAAAACTGTTTTTT
>TRBJ1-6|TRBD1|TRBV6-6|-
CASSQRTGVNSPLHF
TGTGCCAGCAGTCAGCGGACAGGGGTGAATTCACCCCTCCACTTT
>TRBJ2-2|TRBD1|TRBV9|many
CASSDHRDRGIGTGELFF
TGTGCCAGCAGCGATCACCGGGACAGGGGGATAGGCACCGGGGAGCTGTTTTTT
>TRBJ2-5|-|TRBV13|once
CASSPRGPGTQYF
TGTGCCAGCAGCCCCCGGGGTCCGGGGACCCAGTACTTC
>TRBJ1-1|TRBD1|TRBV12-5|many
CASVETGRTEAFF
TGTGCTAGTGTCGAGACAGGGCGCACTGAAGCTTTCTTT
>TRBJ1-1|-|TRBV27|-
CTSSLTARRPSAFF
TGTACCAGCAGTTTAACAGCCCGACGCCCCTCGGCTTTCTTT